Shown below are 2 T cell receptor beta chains from a single sample sequenced in a study of CD8+ T cells in alopecia areata. Treatment of the sample: oral pan-JAK inhibitor, 5-10 mg twice daily. Following RNA extraction, reverse transcription yielded cDNA that acted as the sequencing template. Method: immunoSEQ multiplex PCR; TCRdb's copy keeps in-frame clones and lacks some. The repertoire holds 180,000 or so clones, with about 51% as singletons. Material: CD8+ T cells sorted from blood, obtained between weeks 51 and 54, from a patient treated with tofacitinib. These receptors all come from a human donor with alopecia areata.

The chain has TRBV5-1 and TRBJ2-1; 14 nucleotides line up with TRBD2. J gave up 4 bases and V 3 bases, and 12 bases lay outside the gene matches. The germline CDR1 and CDR2 sequences are SGHRS and YFSETQ. The CDR3 length is 19 residues. This CDR3 is CASSWGLAGDRNTYNEQFF. The CDR3 region has the DNA TGCGCCAGCAGCTGGGGACTAGCGGGGGACCGAAATACATACAATGAGCAGTTCTTC. The full variable domain, rest sourced from reference TRBV5-1 and TRBJ2-1, is KAGVTQTPRYLIKTRGQQVTLSCSPISGHRSVSWYQQTPGQGLQFLFEYFSETQRNKGNFPGRFSGRQFSNSRSEMNVSTLELGDSALYLCASSWGLAGDRNTYNEQFFGPGTRLTVL.

This clone was seen a few times. Other DNA variants within this sample encode the same CDR3. The genes are TRBV6-5 and TRBJ2-2, with D hard to call. V lost 0 bases and J 6 bases, leaving 8 bases between the germline ends. The germline gives CDR1 MNHEY, CDR2 SVGAGI. The CDR3 length is 14 residues. CDR3 DNA: TGTGCCAGCAGTTACTCGGAAGGACCCGGGGAGCTGTTTTTT. Translation gives CASSYSEGPGELFF.